The present T cell receptor beta chain was sequenced within a study of graft-versus-host responses after intestinal transplantation. Whole-study results and caveats: Circulating GvH clones peaking coincided with falling HvG clones soon after transplant.

Time point here: postoperative day 105 after intestinal transplantation (dayNNNN = postoperative day). The starting material, graft tissue, was processed to release intraepithelial and lamina propria lymphocytes. This clone has just a few counts. Its antigen is unknown. This CDR3 spans 14 amino acids. CDR1 is LNHDA and CDR2 is SQIVND in the germline V gene (reference sequence). V was cut by 6 bases and J by 4 bases, with 15 bases left in between. The table came from immunoSEQ multiplex PCR; TCRdb's copy has only in-frame clones and leaves some out. The sample consists of 4,100 or so clones, around 82% of them appearing once.

The rearrangement uses TRBV19 and TRBJ2-5; D tentatively fits TRBD1 or TRBD2 (6 bases each). Sequenced here: ileum tissue, sampled 105 days after intestinal transplantation. The sequence was obtained from a human patient who received an intestinal transplant, so some T cells may come from the graft donor. This CDR3 reads CASRSVGGGETQYF. DNA for the CDR3: TGTGCCAGTAGGAGTGTGGGGGGCGGAGAGACCCAGTACTTC. Together with reference TRBV19 and TRBJ2-5, the CDR3 gives the full variable domain: DGGITQSPKYLFRKEGQNVTLSCEQNLNHDAMYWYRQDPGQGLRLIYYSQIVNDFQKGDIAEGYSVSREKKESFPLTVTSAQKNPTAFYLCASRSVGGGETQYFGPGTRLLVL.